This entry is about one TCR beta chain. No antigen is known for it. This record belongs to a study of CD4 T cells in relation to SARS-CoV-2 and coronaviruses. Overall study context: After about nine days of antigen culture, PBMC TCR beta CDR3s were sequenced.

Method: immunoSEQ multiplex PCR; TCRdb's copy keeps in-frame clones and lacks some. The table includes 27,000 or so clones, 75% to 80% detected once. Before the COVID-19 pandemic, during about 2011-2019, CD4+ T cells were taken from unexposed donors. The cells were cultured for approximately ten days before CD4+ T cells were isolated. Unexposed-donor CD4+ T cells were probed with SARS-CoV-2 S/N and four cold-coronavirus spikes, cells permitting. CDR1 and CDR2 (germline): LGHDT, YNNKEL (reference sequence). V was pared by 2 bases and J by 1 base, with 5 bases of the junction left unmatched. The CDR3 runs 17 residues.

J is TRBJ2-6 and V is TRBV3-1 (or the pseudogene TRBV3-2); 7 bases fit TRBD1. The source of this sequence is a human donor in good health. What was sequenced was CD4+ T cells from PBMCs, cultured in vitro. The CDR3 coding sequence is TGTGCCAGCAGCCAAACAGGGGCCCGATCTGGGGCCAACGTCCTGACTTTC. As protein: CASSQTGARSGANVLTF.